These T cell receptor beta chains were read from a single sample in a study of T cell repertoires in cytomegalovirus infection. Antigens of these TCRs are unknown. TCRdb re-called the reads with MiXCR, one entry per CDR3 protein. The sample comprises approximately 990,000 distinct CDR3 sequences, around 31% of which are singletons, and over 11% rests with the top ten. The sample was cultured CD8+ T cells from PBMCs, taken from culture after CMV antigen stimulation. Receptors were obtained from a human donor in good health (CMV status not recorded). Some clones in this sample may be carry-over from other donors' samples. Both conserved end residues are part of each CDR3. D genes are given only for firm matches. The size entry is marked missing in some rows and otherwise reads once, few, many or a size class.

CDR3	DNA	V	size	D	J
CASSFPGQGHVEAFF	TGTGCCAGCAGCTTCCCAGGACAGGGGCACGTTGAAGCTTTCTTT	TRBV7-9	-	TRBD1	TRBJ1-1
CASSYGSSGELFF	TGTGCCAGCAGTTACGGCTCCTCCGGGGAGCTGTTTTTT	TRBV6-2/TRBV6-3	-	-	TRBJ2-2
CASRPRRAPQETQYF	TGTGCCAGCCGTCCCCGGCGGGCCCCCCAAGAGACCCAGTACTTC	TRBV27	few	-	TRBJ2-5
CASKYRGLIYGYTF	TGTGCCAGCAAATACAGGGGGCTAATCTATGGCTACACCTTC	TRBV6-5	few	TRBD1	TRBJ1-2
CASTTEGSTGELFF	TGTGCCAGTACGACAGAAGGTAGCACCGGGGAGCTGTTTTTT	TRBV28	-	-	TRBJ2-2
CASSYQNMNTEAFF	TGTGCCAGCAGCTACCAAAACATGAACACTGAAGCTTTCTTT	TRBV6-6	-	-	TRBJ1-1
CASSLGQGAHQPQHF	TGTGCCAGCAGCTTGGGGCAGGGGGCACATCAGCCCCAGCATTTT	TRBV7-2	many	TRBD1	TRBJ1-5
CASSLARSASDTIYF	TGTGCCAGCAGCCTGGCCCGATCGGCTTCGGACACCATATATTTT	TRBV7-9	few	-	TRBJ1-3
CASSLGRGGVNEQFF	TGTGCCAGCAGCTTAGGTAGGGGCGGGGTGAATGAGCAGTTCTTC	TRBV7-8	many	-	TRBJ2-1
CASSLAGASTDTQYF	TGTGCCAGCAGCCTAGCGGGGGCTAGCACAGATACGCAGTATTTT	TRBV7-6	many	TRBD2	TRBJ2-3
CASSPRLGGETQYF	TGTGCCAGCAGCCCTCGCCTGGGAGGAGAGACCCAGTACTTC	TRBV7-9	-	-	TRBJ2-5
CASSIWGGDSNQPQHF	TGTGCCAGTAGTATCTGGGGCGGGGACAGCAATCAGCCCCAGCATTTT	TRBV19	-	-	TRBJ1-5
CASSSPTGLTEAFF	TGTGCCAGCAGCTCCCCGACAGGGCTCACTGAAGCTTTCTTT	TRBV7-9	few	TRBD1	TRBJ1-1
CASSFSQLAGIQETQYF	TGTGCCAGCAGCTTCTCCCAACTAGCGGGGATTCAGGAGACCCAGTACTTC	TRBV7-8	few	TRBD2	TRBJ2-5
CASRISLAGGPQETQYF	TGTGCCAGCAGAATCTCCTTAGCGGGGGGGCCCCAAGAGACCCAGTACTTC	TRBV6-1	-	TRBD2	TRBJ2-5
CASSSENGQGAYGANVLTF	TGCGCCAGCAGCTCGGAGAATGGACAGGGGGCGTATGGGGCCAACGTCCTGACTTTC	TRBV5-1	few	TRBD1	TRBJ2-6
CATSSDPRGGVYGYTF	TGTGCCACCAGCAGTGATCCCAGGGGGGGTGTCTATGGCTACACCTTC	TRBV15	-	TRBD1	TRBJ1-2
CTSSWGGQLSDGYTF	TGTACCAGCAGTTGGGGGGGGCAACTTAGTGATGGCTACACCTTC	TRBV27	-	-	TRBJ1-2
CASSLAARAGDTQYF	TGTGCCAGCAGCTTAGCGGCCAGGGCGGGCGATACGCAGTATTTT	TRBV7-8	many	-	TRBJ2-3
CASSMGPQFYNEQFF	TGTGCCAGTAGTATGGGACCCCAATTCTACAATGAGCAGTTCTTC	TRBV19	few	-	TRBJ2-1
CASSYSRGDAFF	TGTGCCAGCAGTTACTCGAGGGGCGACGCTTTCTTT	TRBV6-2/TRBV6-3	few	-	TRBJ1-1
CAISLDRGQNYGYTF	TGTGCCATCAGTTTGGACAGGGGACAAAACTATGGCTACACCTTC	TRBV10-3	-	TRBD1	TRBJ1-2
CASSSPRSANYNEQFF	TGTGCCAGCAGCTCCCCGCGGTCGGCGAACTACAATGAGCAGTTCTTC	TRBV7-9	few	-	TRBJ2-1
CASSYSTGGRNEKLFF	TGTGCCAGCAGTTACTCGACAGGGGGCCGAAATGAAAAACTGTTTTTT	TRBV6-5	-	TRBD1	TRBJ1-4
CASSIVTGTWDTEAFF	TGTGCCAGTAGTATCGTAACCGGGACTTGGGACACTGAAGCTTTCTTT	TRBV19	-	-	TRBJ1-1
CASSLTSGGPKNEQFF	TGTGCCAGCAGCTTAACTAGCGGGGGACCAAAGAATGAGCAGTTCTTC	TRBV7-2	many	TRBD2	TRBJ2-1
CASRQGVPTDTQYF	TGTGCCAGCAGACAGGGGGTCCCCACAGATACGCAGTATTTT	TRBV27	few	TRBD1	TRBJ2-3
CATSRLEDNTDTQYF	TGTGCCACCAGCAGATTGGAGGACAACACAGATACGCAGTATTTT	TRBV15	-	-	TRBJ2-3
CASSLDASRAGGHNEQFF	TGTGCCAGCAGCTTAGACGCTAGCCGAGCGGGGGGACACAATGAGCAGTTCTTC	TRBV7-9	many	TRBD2	TRBJ2-1
CASSTTTEAFF	TGTGCCAGCAGTACGACGACTGAAGCTTTCTTT	TRBV6-2/TRBV6-3	-	-	TRBJ1-1
CASSESGREDTDTQYF	TGCGCCAGCAGTGAGTCAGGCAGGGAGGACACAGATACGCAGTATTTT	TRBV10-2	-	-	TRBJ2-3
CASSSGGAYGYTF	TGTGCCAGCAGTTCCGGGGGAGCCTATGGCTACACCTTC	TRBV27	few	-	TRBJ1-2
CASSLPGVINEQFF	TGTGCCAGCAGCTTACCGGGGGTCATCAATGAGCAGTTCTTC	TRBV7-6	many	-	TRBJ2-1
CASSPVGAVRLGEQYF	TGCGCCAGCAGTCCGGTCGGGGCAGTTCGCCTTGGAGAGCAGTACTTC	TRBV5-1	-	-	TRBJ2-7
CSVGPVDLAFF	TGCAGCGTTGGGCCCGTCGACTTGGCTTTCTTT	TRBV29-1	many	-	TRBJ1-1
CASSPWTSGGKAGELFF	TGTGCCAGCAGCCCCTGGACTAGCGGGGGGAAAGCCGGGGAGCTGTTTTTT	TRBV7-3	few	TRBD2	TRBJ2-2
CATSERGAYQPQHF	TGTGCCACCAGTGAGAGGGGGGCGTATCAGCCCCAGCATTTT	TRBV24-1	few	-	TRBJ1-5
CASSQGQGNADTQYF	TGTGCCAGCAGCCAGGGACAGGGAAACGCAGATACGCAGTATTTT	TRBV7-3	many	TRBD1	TRBJ2-3
CASSLADSGTGIDTEAFF	TGTGCCAGCAGCTTAGCCGACTCCGGGACAGGGATCGACACTGAAGCTTTCTTT	TRBV7-2	many	TRBD1	TRBJ1-1
CASSSTGVRSYNEQFF	TGTGCCAGCAGTAGCACAGGGGTGAGGTCCTACAATGAGCAGTTCTTC	TRBV6-2/TRBV6-3	-	TRBD1	TRBJ2-1
CASSQDRGLTEAFF	TGTGCCAGCAGCCAGGACAGGGGGCTAACGGAAGCTTTCTTT	TRBV7-3	few	TRBD1	TRBJ1-1
CATSSRTGFVTEAFF	TGTGCCACCAGCAGTCGGACAGGGTTCGTCACTGAAGCTTTCTTT	TRBV15	-	TRBD1	TRBJ1-1
CSEADPDTEAFF	TGCAGTGAGGCCGACCCGGACACTGAAGCTTTCTTT	TRBV20-1	-	-	TRBJ1-1
CASSYLGGNGYTF	TGTGCCAGCAGCTATTTGGGGGGCAATGGCTACACCTTC	TRBV5-4	-	-	TRBJ1-2
CASSYRGGEQFF	TGTGCCAGCAGTTATAGGGGAGGCGAGCAGTTCTTC	TRBV6-5	many	-	TRBJ2-1
CASSSFGYNEQFF	TGTGCCAGCAGCTCCTTCGGGTACAATGAGCAGTTCTTC	TRBV28	-	-	TRBJ2-1
CASSYSGQSYEQYF	TGTGCCAGCAGTTACTCGGGACAATCCTACGAGCAGTACTTC	TRBV6-5	-	-	TRBJ2-7
CASSIRVLGEQYF	TGTGCCAGTAGTATCCGGGTATTGGGCGAGCAGTACTTC	TRBV19	-	-	TRBJ2-7
CASSSRGESFEAFF	TGTGCCAGCAGTTCGAGAGGGGAGTCGTTTGAAGCTTTCTTT	TRBV12-3/TRBV12-4	-	-	TRBJ1-1
CASSQVGQGALTNYGYTF	TGTGCCAGCAGCCAAGTTGGACAGGGGGCGTTGACTAACTATGGCTACACCTTC	TRBV4-2	few	TRBD1	TRBJ1-2
CASSLGAGPRADTQYF	TGTGCCAGCAGCTTGGGGGCAGGCCCTCGGGCAGATACGCAGTATTTT	TRBV5-8	-	-	TRBJ2-3
CASSVLQGPEGYTF	TGTGCCAGCAGCGTATTACAGGGGCCGGAGGGCTACACCTTC	TRBV13	few	TRBD1	TRBJ1-2
CASSPTGTAKNIQYF	TGTGCCAGCAGCCCAACAGGGACGGCCAAAAACATTCAGTACTTC	TRBV6-2/TRBV6-3	once	-	TRBJ2-4
CASSLNGLETQYF	TGTGCCAGCAGCTTAAACGGATTAGAGACCCAGTACTTC	TRBV7-9	few	-	TRBJ2-5
CASTHPGAAPYEQYF	TGTGCCAGCACCCACCCGGGGGCAGCCCCCTACGAGCAGTACTTC	TRBV6-8	few	-	TRBJ2-7
CASSYAGPDGGYTF	TGTGCCAGCAGCTATGCCGGGCCTGATGGTGGCTACACCTTC	TRBV27	-	-	TRBJ1-2
CASSQELTGELFF	TGTGCCAGCAGCCAAGAGCTCACCGGGGAGCTGTTTTTT	TRBV14	-	-	TRBJ2-2
CASSLEGRQGITANYGYTF	TGTGCCAGCAGCTTAGAGGGAAGACAGGGCATTACAGCTAACTATGGCTACACCTTC	TRBV7-2	-	TRBD1	TRBJ1-2
CASSAGGAGNQSQHF	TGTGCCAGCAGCGCAGGGGGCGCAGGCAATCAGTCCCAGCATTTT	TRBV7-9	-	TRBD1	TRBJ1-5
CASSIQYNEQFF	TGTGCCAGCAGCATACAATACAATGAGCAGTTCTTC	TRBV7-8	-	-	TRBJ2-1